This record covers a single T cell receptor (beta chain). The entry originates in a study of control samples from healthy donors and cancer patients. V shed 3 bases and J 6 bases; nucleotides not matched to a gene: 4. CDR3 length: 16 residues. The germline CDR1 and CDR2 sequences are SGHTA and FQGTGA. Some clones are missing from TCRdb's copy, which holds only in-frame ones; the method was immunoSEQ multiplex PCR. The sample records 82,000 or so clones, roughly 94% being singletons. J is TRBJ2-1 and V is TRBV7-3, with 14 bases that match TRBD2. Sequenced material: blood. The TCR comes from a woman aged 18-29 years in good health. CDR3 residues: CASSLFGTSGSNEQFF. As DNA, the CDR3 is TGTGCCAGCAGCTTGTTTGGGACTAGCGGGAGCAATGAGCAGTTCTTC. Supplemented by reference TRBV7-3 and TRBJ2-1, the full variable domain reads GAGVSQTPSNKVTEKGKYVELRCDPISGHTALYWYRQSLGQGPEFLIYFQGTGAADDSGLPNDRFFAVRPEGSVSTLKIQRTERGDSAVYLCASSLFGTSGSNEQFFGPGTRLTVL.